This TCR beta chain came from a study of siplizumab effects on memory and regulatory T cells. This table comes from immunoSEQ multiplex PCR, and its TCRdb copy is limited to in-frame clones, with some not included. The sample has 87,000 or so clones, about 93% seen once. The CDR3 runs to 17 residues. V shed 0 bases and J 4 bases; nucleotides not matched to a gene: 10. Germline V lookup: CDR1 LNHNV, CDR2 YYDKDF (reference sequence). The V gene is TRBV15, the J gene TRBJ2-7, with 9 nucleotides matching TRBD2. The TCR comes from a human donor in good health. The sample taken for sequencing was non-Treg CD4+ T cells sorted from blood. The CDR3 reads CATSRETGTSSDYEQYF. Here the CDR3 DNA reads TGTGCCACCAGCAGAGAGACTGGGACTAGCAGCGATTACGAGCAGTACTTC. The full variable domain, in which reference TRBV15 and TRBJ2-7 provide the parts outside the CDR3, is DAMVIQNPRYQVTQFGKPVTLSCSQTLNHNVMYWYQQKSSQAPKLLFHYYDKDFNNEADTPDNFQSRRPNTSFCFLDIRSPGLGDTAMYLCATSRETGTSSDYEQYFGPGTRLTVT.